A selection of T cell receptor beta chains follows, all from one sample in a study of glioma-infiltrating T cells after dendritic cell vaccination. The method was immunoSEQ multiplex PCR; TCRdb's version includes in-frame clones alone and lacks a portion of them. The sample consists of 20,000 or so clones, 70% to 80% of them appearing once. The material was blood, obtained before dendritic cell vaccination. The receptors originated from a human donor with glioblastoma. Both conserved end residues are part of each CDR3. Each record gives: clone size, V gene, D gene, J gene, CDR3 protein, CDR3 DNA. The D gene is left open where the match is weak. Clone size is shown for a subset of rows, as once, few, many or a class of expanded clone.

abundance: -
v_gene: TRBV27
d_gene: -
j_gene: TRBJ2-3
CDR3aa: CASSHRGGVDTQYF
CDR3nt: TGTGCCAGCAGCCATAGGGGGGGAGTGGATACGCAGTATTTT

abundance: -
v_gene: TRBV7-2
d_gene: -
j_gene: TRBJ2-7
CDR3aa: CASSRTGTAYEQYF
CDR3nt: TGTGCCAGCAGCCGGACCGGGACTGCCTACGAGCAGTACTTC

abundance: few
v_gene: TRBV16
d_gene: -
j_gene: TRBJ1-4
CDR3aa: CASSQHRDRLINEKLFF
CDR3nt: TGTGCCAGCAGCCAGCACAGAGACAGATTAATTAATGAAAAACTGTTTTTT

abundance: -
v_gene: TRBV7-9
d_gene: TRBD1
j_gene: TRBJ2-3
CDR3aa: CASTRTGPDTQYF
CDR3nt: TGTGCCAGCACCCGGACAGGTCCAGATACGCAGTATTTT

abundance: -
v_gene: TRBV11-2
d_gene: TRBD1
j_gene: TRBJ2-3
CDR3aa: CASRKGRVGTGSTDTQYF
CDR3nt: TGTGCCAGCAGGAAAGGACGTGTAGGGACAGGTAGCACAGATACGCAGTATTTT

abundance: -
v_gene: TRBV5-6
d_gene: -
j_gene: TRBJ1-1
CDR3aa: CASSLLAAEAFF
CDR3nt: TGTGCCAGCAGCTTGTTGGCAGCTGAAGCTTTCTTT

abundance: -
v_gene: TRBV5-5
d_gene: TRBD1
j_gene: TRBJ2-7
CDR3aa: CASSLGRDRWGQQYF
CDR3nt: TGTGCCAGCAGCTTGGGGCGGGACAGGTGGGGCCAGCAGTACTTC

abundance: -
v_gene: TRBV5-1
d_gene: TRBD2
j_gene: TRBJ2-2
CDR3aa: CASRLAGGNTGELFF
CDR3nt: TGCGCCAGCAGACTAGCGGGAGGGAACACCGGGGAGCTGTTTTTT

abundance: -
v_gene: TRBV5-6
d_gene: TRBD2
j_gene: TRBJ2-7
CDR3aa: CASSPQPTSGPYEQYF
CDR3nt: TGTGCCAGCAGCCCCCAGCCTACTAGCGGGCCCTACGAGCAGTACTTC

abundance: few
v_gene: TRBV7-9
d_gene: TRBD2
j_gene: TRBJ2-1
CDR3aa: CASSDRSSGRDNEQFF
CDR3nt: TGTGCCAGCAGCGATCGCTCTAGCGGGAGGGACAATGAGCAGTTCTTC

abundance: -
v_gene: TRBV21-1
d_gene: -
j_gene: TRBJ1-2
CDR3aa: CASSKFRGAGYTF
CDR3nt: TGTGCCAGCAGCAAATTCAGGGGCGCGGGCTACACCTTC

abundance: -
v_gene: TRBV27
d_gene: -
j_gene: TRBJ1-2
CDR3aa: CASSPRSENYGYTF
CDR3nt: TGTGCCAGCAGTCCCAGGTCAGAGAACTATGGCTACACCTTC

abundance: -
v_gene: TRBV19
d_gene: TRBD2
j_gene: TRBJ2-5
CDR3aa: CASSPGLAGEETQYF
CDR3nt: TGTGCCAGTAGTCCAGGACTAGCGGGAGAAGAGACCCAGTACTTC

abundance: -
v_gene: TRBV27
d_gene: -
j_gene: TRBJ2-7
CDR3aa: CASRPGVESYEQYF
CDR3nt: TGTGCCAGCAGGCCAGGGGTGGAAAGCTACGAGCAGTACTTC

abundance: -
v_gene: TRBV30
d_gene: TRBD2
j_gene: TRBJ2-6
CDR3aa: CAWSVRSSGRAGANVLTF
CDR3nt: TGTGCCTGGAGTGTACGTAGTAGCGGGAGGGCTGGGGCCAACGTCCTGACTTTC

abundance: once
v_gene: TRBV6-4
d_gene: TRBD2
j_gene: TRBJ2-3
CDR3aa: CASSEGEGGADTQYF
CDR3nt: TGTGCCAGCAGTGAGGGGGAGGGAGGCGCAGATACGCAGTATTTT

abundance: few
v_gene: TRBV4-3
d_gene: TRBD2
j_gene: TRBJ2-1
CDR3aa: CASSQGLAGGYNEQFF
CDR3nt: TGCGCCAGCAGCCAAGGACTAGCGGGAGGGTACAATGAGCAGTTCTTC

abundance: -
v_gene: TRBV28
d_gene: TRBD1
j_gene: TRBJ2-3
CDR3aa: CASSLGTGGTTTDTQYF
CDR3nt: TGTGCCAGCAGTTTAGGGACAGGGGGTACTACCACAGATACGCAGTATTTT

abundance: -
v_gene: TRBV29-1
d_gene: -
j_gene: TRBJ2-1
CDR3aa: CSVNAPGETFF
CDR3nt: TGCAGCGTGAACGCCCCTGGAGAAACGTTCTTC

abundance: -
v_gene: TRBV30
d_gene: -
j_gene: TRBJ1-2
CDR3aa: CAWSRDMSYGYTF
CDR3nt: TGTGCCTGGAGTCGGGACATGAGCTATGGCTACACCTTC

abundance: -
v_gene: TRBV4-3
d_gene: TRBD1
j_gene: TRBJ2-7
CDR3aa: CASSQDRDRAYEQYF
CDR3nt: TGCGCCAGCAGCCAAGACCGGGACAGGGCCTACGAGCAGTACTTC

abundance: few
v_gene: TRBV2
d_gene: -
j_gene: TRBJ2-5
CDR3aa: CASSDGTGKETQYF
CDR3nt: TGTGCCAGCAGCGACGGGACTGGGAAAGAGACCCAGTACTTC

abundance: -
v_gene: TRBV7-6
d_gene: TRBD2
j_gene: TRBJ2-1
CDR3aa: CASSLPFGLAGLLNNEQFF
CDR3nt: TGTGCCAGCAGCTTGCCGTTCGGACTAGCGGGCTTATTGAACAATGAGCAGTTCTTC

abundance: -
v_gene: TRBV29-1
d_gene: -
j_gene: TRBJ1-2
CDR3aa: CSVVGRENYGYTF
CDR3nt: TGCAGCGTTGTGGGCAGGGAAAACTATGGCTACACCTTC

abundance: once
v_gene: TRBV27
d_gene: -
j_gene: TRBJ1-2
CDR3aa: CASRPLQGGGYTF
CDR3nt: TGTGCCAGCAGACCATTGCAGGGTGGTGGCTACACCTTC

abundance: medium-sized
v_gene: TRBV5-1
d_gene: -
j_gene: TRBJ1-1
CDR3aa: CASSPVQASTEAFF
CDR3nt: TGCGCCAGCAGCCCAGTACAGGCCAGCACTGAAGCTTTCTTT

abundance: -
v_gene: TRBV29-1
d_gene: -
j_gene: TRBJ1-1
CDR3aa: CSVARGIGTEAFF
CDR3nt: TGCAGCGTTGCTCGGGGAATCGGCACTGAAGCTTTCTTT

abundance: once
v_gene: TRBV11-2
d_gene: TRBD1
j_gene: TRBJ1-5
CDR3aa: CASSLDPGGIQPQHF
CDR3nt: TGTGCCAGCAGCTTAGATCCAGGGGGGATTCAGCCCCAGCATTTT

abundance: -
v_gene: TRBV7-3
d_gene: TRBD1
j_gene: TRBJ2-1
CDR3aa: CASSSGTGGGDEQFF
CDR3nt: TGTGCCAGCAGCTCCGGGACAGGGGGAGGAGATGAGCAGTTCTTC

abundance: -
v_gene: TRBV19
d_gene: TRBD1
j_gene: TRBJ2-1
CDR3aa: CASSISGQGAFEQFF
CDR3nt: TGTGCCAGTAGTATATCCGGACAGGGGGCCTTTGAGCAGTTCTTC

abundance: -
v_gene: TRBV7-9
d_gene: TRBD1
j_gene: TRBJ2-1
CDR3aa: CASSSEEGASYNEQFF
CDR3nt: TGTGCCAGCAGCTCGGAAGAGGGGGCGAGTTACAATGAGCAGTTCTTC

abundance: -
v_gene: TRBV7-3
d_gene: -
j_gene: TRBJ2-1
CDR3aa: CASSLSTGPYNEQFF
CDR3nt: TGTGCCAGCAGCTTAAGTACAGGGCCATACAATGAGCAGTTCTTC

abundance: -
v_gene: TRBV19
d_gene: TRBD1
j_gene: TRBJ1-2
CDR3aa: CASSRDRGFYGYTF
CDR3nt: TGTGCCAGTAGCCGCGACAGGGGCTTTTATGGCTACACCTTC

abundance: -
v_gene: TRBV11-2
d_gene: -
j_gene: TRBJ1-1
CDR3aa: CASSLEGTRGTEAFF
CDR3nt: TGTGCCAGCAGCTTAGAGGGAACTCGGGGCACTGAAGCTTTCTTT

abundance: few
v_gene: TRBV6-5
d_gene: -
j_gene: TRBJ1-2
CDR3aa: CASSTTGRGGYTF
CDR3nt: TGTGCCAGCAGCACCACAGGGCGAGGCGGCTACACCTTC

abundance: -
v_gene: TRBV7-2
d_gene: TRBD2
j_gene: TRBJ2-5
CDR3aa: CASSLRSGGGETQYF
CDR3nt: TGTGCCAGCAGCCTCCGGTCGGGGGGGGGAGAGACCCAGTACTTC

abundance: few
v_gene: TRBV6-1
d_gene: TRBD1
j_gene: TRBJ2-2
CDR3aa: CASSGDRGRPRPGELFF
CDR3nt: TGTGCCAGCAGTGGGGATAGGGGGCGACCTCGCCCCGGGGAGCTGTTTTTT

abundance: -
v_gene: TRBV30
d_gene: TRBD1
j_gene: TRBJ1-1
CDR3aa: CAWSGAGGHQTEAFF
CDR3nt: TGTGCCTGGAGTGGGGCAGGGGGGCATCAGACTGAAGCTTTCTTT

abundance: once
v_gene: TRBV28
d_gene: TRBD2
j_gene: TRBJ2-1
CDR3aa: CASSLASGSYNEQFF
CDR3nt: TGTGCCAGCAGTTTAGCTAGCGGGAGTTACAATGAGCAGTTCTTC

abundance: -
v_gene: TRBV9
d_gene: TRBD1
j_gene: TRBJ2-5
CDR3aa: CASSDRGRGETQYF
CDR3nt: TGTGCCAGCAGCGACAGGGGGCGGGGGGAGACCCAGTACTTC

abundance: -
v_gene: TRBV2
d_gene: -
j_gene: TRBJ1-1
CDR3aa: CASSEGLDTEAFF
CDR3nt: TGTGCCAGCAGTGAGGGACTAGACACTGAAGCTTTCTTT

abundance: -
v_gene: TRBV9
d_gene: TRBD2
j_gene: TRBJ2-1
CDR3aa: CASSVVLRVSGVWRRRYNEQFF
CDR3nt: TGTGCCAGCAGCGTAGTTCTGAGGGTTAGCGGGGTGTGGAGGAGACGATACAATGAGCAGTTCTTC

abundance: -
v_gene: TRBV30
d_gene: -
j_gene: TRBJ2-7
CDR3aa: CAWGSRAYSYEQYF
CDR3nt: TGTGCCTGGGGGTCGCGGGCCTACTCCTACGAGCAGTACTTC